This T cell receptor beta chain was found in a study (dated by TCRdb to 2013 to 2016). Looking at the study overall: The study examined whether tumor-infiltrating Tregs in breast cancer are drawn from blood Tregs or arise in situ by conversion from other CD4+ T cell subsets.

Inclusive of the bounding cysteine and phenylalanine, the CDR3 is 16 residues long. Just the 48-base CDR3 DNA is kept, in frame starting at base 1. The germline V gene (reference sequence) gives CDR1 as PRHDT and CDR2 as FYEKMQ. The junction shows trimming of 3 bases on V and 2 bases on J, and the gene matches do not reach 5 bases of it. The Miltenyi Naive CD4+ T Cell Isolation kit was used to purify naive CD4+ T cells, and CD25 microbeads were used to remove Tregs. Tregs, naive and memory CD4+ T cells from tumor, blood and ipsilateral draining lymph nodes of 5 or 6 breast cancer patients underwent full-length TCR alpha and beta sequencing. Tumor tissue and lymph nodes from ipsilateral axillary dissection were perfused with PBS, minced and digested with collagenase I and hyaluronidase. A purity exceeding 90% was confirmed by FACS for the sorted cell populations. Findings and caveats that apply to the study as a whole: The larger-cohort validation was restricted to a single TCR beta V-J rearrangement rather than whole repertoires. The TCR gene usage of tumor memory CD4+ T cells clustered together with blood and lymph node memory CD4+ cells and with lymph node naive CD4+ cells. The greatest overlap of tumor-infiltrating Treg TCR alpha and beta sequences was with tumor naive CD4+ T cells, followed next by blood naive CD4+ T cells.

Full-length TCR variable regions were amplified by 5' RACE PCR using constant-region reverse primers, and then by semi-nested PCR using Nested Universal Primer A. Using the ReliaPrep RNA Cell Miniprep System, total RNA was extracted, and the SMARTer RACE 5'/3' Kit was then used to reverse transcribe the RNA into 5'RACE-ready cDNA. Full-length TCR alpha and beta libraries were barcoded with multiplex adaptors and sequenced on an Illumina MiSeq. Per the source publication's procedure: For each of nine subset-tissue groups, sequencing data from the five patients were combined, and the groups were compared by unsupervised clustering of TCR gene usage. The Morisita-Horn index, with shared sequences weighted by their contribution to each repertoire, was used to calculate repertoire similarity. TCRdb took the public reads, trimmed them with fastp at Q25, ran MiXCR for clone calling and kept in-frame beta chains. Identical CDR3 proteins give one entry, which carries the most common genes and DNA. These V and J calls rely on TCRdb rather than the paper's analysis. This sample gives about 60,000 distinct CDR3 sequences in total; 25% to 35% of them show up just once. Of the sample, roughly 2.1% falls within the top ten clones.

The table lists this clonotype with a few counts. It lacks a known antigen. Base qualities were left out, and no much larger clone turns up one base away. The V and J segments used are TRBV13 and TRBJ2-3; the junction holds 10 bases that match TRBD2. The receptor was isolated from a female donor with breast cancer. Sequencing used tumor-infiltrating naive CD4+ T cells sorted from the breast tumor. The cell subset or site label corresponds to: naive CD4+ T cells, CD4+CD45RA+CD25-. This receptor carries the CDR3 CASSFFTSGVTDTQYF. The DNA sequence reads TGTGCCAGCAGCTTCTTTACTAGCGGGGTCACAGATACGCAGTATTTT.